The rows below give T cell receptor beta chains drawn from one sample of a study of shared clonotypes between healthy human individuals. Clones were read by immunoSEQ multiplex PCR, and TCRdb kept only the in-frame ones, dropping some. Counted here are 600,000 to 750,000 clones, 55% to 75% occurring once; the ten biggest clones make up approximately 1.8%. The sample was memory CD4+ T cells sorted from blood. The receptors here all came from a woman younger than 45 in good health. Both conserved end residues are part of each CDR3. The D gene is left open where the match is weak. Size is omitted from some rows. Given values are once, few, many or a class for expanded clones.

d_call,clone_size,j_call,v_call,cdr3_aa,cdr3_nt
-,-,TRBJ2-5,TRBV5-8,CASRQGPRWETQYF,TGTGCCAGCAGACAAGGTCCGAGGTGGGAGACCCAGTACTTC
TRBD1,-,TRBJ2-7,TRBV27,CASSRQGAWEQYF,TGTGCCAGCAGCCGACAGGGGGCATGGGAGCAGTACTTC
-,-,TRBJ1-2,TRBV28,CASSFPGVYGYTF,TGTGCCAGCAGTTTCCCAGGGGTCTATGGCTACACCTTC
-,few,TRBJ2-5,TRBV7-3,CASSSSSAETQYF,TGTGCCAGCAGCTCATCTAGTGCGGAGACCCAGTACTTC
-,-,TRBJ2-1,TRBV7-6,CASSLTWVSAGYNEQFF,TGTGCCAGCAGCTTAACGTGGGTCTCAGCGGGTTACAATGAGCAGTTCTTC
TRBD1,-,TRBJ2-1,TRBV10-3,CAISQGQLYNEQFF,TGTGCCATCAGTCAGGGACAGCTCTACAATGAGCAGTTCTTC
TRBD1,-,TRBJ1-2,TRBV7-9,CASSLITAQTGGRGYTF,TGTGCCAGCAGCTTAATCACCGCCCAGACAGGGGGAAGGGGCTACACCTTC
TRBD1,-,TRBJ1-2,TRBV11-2,CASSSQMGTGVGYGYTF,TGTGCCAGCAGCTCGCAAATGGGGACAGGGGTCGGGTATGGCTACACCTTC
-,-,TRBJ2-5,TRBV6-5,CASSQASLATQYF,TGTGCCAGCAGCCAGGCATCGCTTGCGACCCAGTACTTC
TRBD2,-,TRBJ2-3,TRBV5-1,CASSQTSGSNTQYF,TGCGCCAGCTCTCAGACTAGCGGGAGTAATACGCAGTATTTT
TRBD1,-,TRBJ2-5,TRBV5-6,CASSPGRTGSETQYF,TGTGCCAGCAGCCCGGGGCGGACAGGGTCCGAGACCCAGTACTTC
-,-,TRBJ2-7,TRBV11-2,CASSQPGSDEQYF,TGTGCCAGCAGCCAGCCGGGGTCTGACGAGCAGTACTTC
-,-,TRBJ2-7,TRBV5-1,CASSFERYEQYF,TGCGCCAGCAGCTTCGAACGCTACGAGCAGTACTTC
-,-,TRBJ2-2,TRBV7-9,CASSLGSYGELFF,TGTGCCAGCAGCTTAGGCAGTTACGGGGAGCTGTTTTTT
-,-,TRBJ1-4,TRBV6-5,CASSTTNEKLFF,TGTGCCAGCAGCACAACTAATGAAAAACTGTTTTTT
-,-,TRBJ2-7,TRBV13,CASSYRLEGEQYF,TGTGCCAGCAGCTACCGACTAGAAGGCGAGCAGTACTTC
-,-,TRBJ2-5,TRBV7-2,CASSLGLMAKYF,TGTGCCAGCAGCTTAGGGCTGATGGCAAAGTACTTC
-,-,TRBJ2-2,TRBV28,CASSSLGAHGELFF,TGTGCCAGCAGTAGCCTGGGGGCCCACGGGGAGCTGTTTTTT
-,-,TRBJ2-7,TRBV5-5,CASSRLNFYEQYF,TGTGCCAGCAGCAGGCTGAACTTCTACGAGCAGTACTTC
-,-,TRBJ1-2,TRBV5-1,CASSFGGESGYTF,TGCGCCAGCAGCTTTGGCGGGGAAAGTGGCTACACCTTC
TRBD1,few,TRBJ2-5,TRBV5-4,CASSTPQGADETQYF,TGTGCCAGCAGCACTCCCCAGGGGGCTGATGAGACCCAGTACTTC
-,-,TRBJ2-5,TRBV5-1,CASSHEAGETQYF,TGCGCCAGCAGCCACGAGGCAGGGGAGACCCAGTACTTC
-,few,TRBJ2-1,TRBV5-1,CASSSDTQAYNEQFF,TGCGCCAGCAGCTCAGACACCCAGGCCTACAATGAGCAGTTCTTC
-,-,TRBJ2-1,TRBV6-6,CASSYSSTGVGNEQFF,TGTGCCAGCAGTTACTCGTCGACGGGGGTAGGTAATGAGCAGTTCTTC
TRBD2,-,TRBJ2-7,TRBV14,CASSRGLAGGQSSYEQYF,TGTGCCAGCAGCAGAGGACTAGCGGGAGGGCAGAGCTCCTACGAGCAGTACTTC
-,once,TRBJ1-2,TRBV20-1,CSARDAAGYTF,TGCAGTGCTAGAGATGCAGCTGGCTACACCTTC
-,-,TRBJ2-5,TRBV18,CASSPQGGETQYF,TGTGCCAGCTCACCACAGGGAGGCGAGACCCAGTACTTC
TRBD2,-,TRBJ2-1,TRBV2,CASRRAGVYNEQFF,TGTGCCAGCAGGCGAGCGGGAGTCTACAATGAGCAGTTCTTC
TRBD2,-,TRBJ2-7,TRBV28,CALSGSGRASEQYF,TGTGCGTTAAGTGGTAGCGGGAGGGCCTCCGAGCAGTACTTC
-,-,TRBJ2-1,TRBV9,CASSLHSGNEQFF,TGTGCCAGCAGCTTGCACTCGGGTAATGAGCAGTTCTTC
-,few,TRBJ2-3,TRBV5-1,CASSLASGSDTQYF,TGCGCCAGCAGCTTGGCCTCGGGGTCAGATACGCAGTATTTT
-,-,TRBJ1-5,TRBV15,CATSRVGGDSNQPQHF,TGTGCCACCAGCAGAGTCGGAGGGGATAGCAATCAGCCCCAGCATTTT
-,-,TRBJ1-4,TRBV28,CASSSGGLYSTNEKLFF,TGTGCCAGCAGTTCCGGGGGTCTCTATTCAACTAATGAAAAACTGTTTTTT
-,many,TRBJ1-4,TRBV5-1,CASSFELLNEKLFF,TGCGCCAGCAGTTTTGAGCTACTAAATGAAAAACTGTTTTTT
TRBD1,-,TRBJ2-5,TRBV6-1,CASSTGGVLETQYF,TGTGCCAGCAGTACAGGGGGCGTATTGGAGACCCAGTACTTC
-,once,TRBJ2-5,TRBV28,CASSFRAGRQETQYF,TGTGCCAGCAGTTTTCGGGCGGGACGGCAAGAGACCCAGTACTTC
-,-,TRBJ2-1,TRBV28,CASRSSGGVRDEQFF,TGTGCCAGCAGAAGTTCCGGGGGAGTCAGGGATGAGCAGTTCTTC
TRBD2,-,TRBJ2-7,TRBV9,CASSVGLDTGTSSYEQYF,TGTGCCAGCAGCGTTGGACTCGACACGGGGACTAGCTCCTACGAGCAGTACTTC
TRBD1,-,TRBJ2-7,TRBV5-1,CASSPGTGVSEQYF,TGCGCCAGCAGCCCCGGGACAGGGGTCTCCGAGCAGTACTTC
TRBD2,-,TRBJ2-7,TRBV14,CASSPHSGIPHEQYF,TGTGCCAGCAGCCCTCATAGCGGGATACCCCACGAGCAGTACTTC
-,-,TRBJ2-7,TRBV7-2,CASSPDPHYEQYF,TGTGCCAGCAGTCCCGACCCCCACTACGAGCAGTACTTC
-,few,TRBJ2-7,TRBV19,CASSLKYGGKSYEQYF,TGTGCCAGTAGTCTTAAGTATGGGGGCAAGTCCTACGAGCAGTACTTC
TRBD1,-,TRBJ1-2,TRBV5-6,CASSFFTGTGGGYTF,TGTGCCAGCAGCTTTTTTACCGGGACAGGGGGAGGCTACACCTTC
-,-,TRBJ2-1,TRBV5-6,CASSRRVYNEQFF,TGTGCCAGCAGCCGCAGGGTCTACAATGAGCAGTTCTTC
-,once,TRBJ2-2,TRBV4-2,CASSHEEATGELFF,TGTGCCAGCAGCCACGAGGAGGCCACCGGGGAGCTGTTTTTT
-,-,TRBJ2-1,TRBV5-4,CASSNSNEQFF,TGTGCCAGCAGCAACAGTAATGAGCAGTTCTTC
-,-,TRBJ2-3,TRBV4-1,CASSQDFGSRLSTDTQYF,TGCGCCAGCAGCCAAGATTTCGGCAGCCGCCTTAGCACAGATACGCAGTATTTT
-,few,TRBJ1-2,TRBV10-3,CAISEGLGTYGYTF,TGTGCCATCAGTGAGGGTTTAGGGACCTATGGCTACACCTTC
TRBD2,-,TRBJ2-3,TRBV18,CASSPSPRLAGGADTQYF,TGTGCCAGCTCACCATCACCCCGGCTAGCGGGAGGGGCAGATACGCAGTATTTT
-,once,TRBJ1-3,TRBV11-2,CASSTGGNTIYF,TGTGCCAGCAGCACGGGGGGAAACACCATATATTTT
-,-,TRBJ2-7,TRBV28,CAVKGSYEQYF,TGTGCTGTTAAGGGTTCCTACGAGCAGTACTTC